This T cell receptor (beta chain) was identified in a study of blood T cell repertoires in COVID-19. Study-level background: Collection of acute and convalescent COVID-19 samples took place in the United States, Italy and Spain. PBMCs, B-cell-depleted T cells, or T cells were the source of the cDNA or gDNA that made up the material.

Authors' methods: Amplification of reference gene primers provided the estimated nucleated cell counts. Sequencing was performed with immunoSEQ multiplex PCR; in TCRdb, only in-frame clones are kept and a portion is missing. V and J calls and clone size are those listed in that table; D and trimming were worked out from the DNA. The sample has about 120,000 clones; more than 75% are singletons. This CDR3 has 16 residues. Trimming cost V 6 bases and J 2 bases; bases outside gene matches: 5. Per the germline V gene, CDR1 is SNHLY and CDR2 is FYNNEI. This clone was recorded once. Specimen: peripheral blood. This chain joins TRBV2 and TRBJ2-6; 9 bases are a match to TRBD1. This TCR came from a woman aged 70-85 years with acute or convalescent COVID-19. The CDR3 spells CASSRQGVPGANVLTF. The CDR3 bases are TGTGCCAGCAGCCGACAGGGGGTTCCTGGGGCCAACGTCCTGACTTTC. The complete variable domain, with remaining parts taken from reference TRBV2 and TRBJ2-6, reads EPEVTQTPSHQVTQMGQEVILRCVPISNHLYFYWYRQILGQKVEFLVSFYNNEISEKSEIFDDQFSVERPDGSNFTLKIRSTKLEDSAMYFCASSRQGVPGANVLTFGAGSRLTVL.